Each of the 17 T cell receptor beta chains below was sequenced from the same sample in a study of regulatory T cells. The primer mix had 52 TRBV and 13 TRBJ primers. Libraries were prepared by immunoSEQ multiplex PCR; TCRdb keeps only in-frame clonotypes and omits some of them. The profile shows about 18,000 clones, roughly 90% of them singletons. Material for sequencing was CD8+ T cells sorted from blood. These receptors were collected from a person between 18 and 35 years old with CD3G deficiency.

The gene calls are TRBV6-6 and TRBJ2-1, with 9 nucleotides matching TRBD1. CDR3 size: 15 residues. Trimming at V came to 2 bases and at J to 6 bases, leaving 5 bases not matched to a gene. Germline assignment: CDR1 MNHNY and CDR2 SVGAGI (reference sequence). CDR3: CASSYGTGNLNEQFF. Here the CDR3 DNA reads TGTGCCAGCAGTTACGGGACAGGGAACCTCAATGAGCAGTTCTTC.

This sequence joins TRBV30 and TRBJ1-6; possibly TRBD1 for D (5 bases). The CDR3 consists of 13 residues. CDR1 is GTSNPN, CDR2 SVGIG, per germline (reference sequence). V was pared by 2 bases and J by 13 bases, with 15 bases between. The CDR3 sequence is CAWSTDSQAPLHF. The CDR3 bases are TGTGCCTGGAGTACAGACAGCCAAGCCCCCCTCCACTTT.

The chain has TRBV4-1 and TRBJ1-3; 9 bases line up with TRBD1. The CDR3 runs to 20 residues. In germline, CDR1 is MGHRA, CDR2 YSYEKL. V was pared by 1 base and J by 0 bases, with 13 bases of the junction left unmatched. The CDR3 loop is CASSQAAGQGSWDSGNTIYF. In DNA, the CDR3 is TGCGCCAGCAGCCAAGCCGCGGGACAGGGAAGTTGGGACTCTGGAAACACCATATATTTT.

V and J are TRBV4-1 and TRBJ1-1, with D maybe TRBD1 (6 bases). The V gene's germline CDR1 is MGHRA and CDR2 YSYEKL. Trimming took 0 bases from V and 2 from J, leaving 13 bases between them. This CDR3 is 16 amino acids long. The CDR3 bases are TGCGCCAGCAGCCAAGATATCGAGGACAGAAACACTGAAGCTTTCTTT. It yields the protein CASSQDIEDRNTEAFF.

The rearrangement joins TRBV27 to TRBJ2-7, with D uncertain. Germline CDR1 and CDR2: MNHEY and SMNVEV (reference sequence). The CDR3 is 13 residues long. V lost 5 bases and J 2 bases, leaving 10 bases between the germline ends. CDR3 protein: CASSPAWPYEQYF. CDR3 nucleotides: TGTGCCAGCAGTCCGGCCTGGCCCTACGAGCAGTACTTC.

The V and J genes are TRBV7-9 and TRBJ2-1; 7 nucleotides agree with TRBD2. After removal of 4 bases from V and 8 bases from J, the junction contained 11 bases not matched to a gene. The CDR3 covers 15 residues. Germline CDR1 reads SEHNR; CDR2 reads FQNEAQ (reference sequence). The CDR3 reads CASSSGTTQGDEQFF. The CDR3 nucleotides read TGTGCCAGCAGCTCCGGGACTACCCAAGGGGATGAGCAGTTCTTC. Variable domain in full (rest from reference TRBV7-9 and TRBJ2-1): DTGVSQNPRHKITKRGQNVTFRCDPISEHNRLYWYRQTLGQGPEFLTYFQNEAQLEKSRLLSDRFSAERPKGSFSTLEIQRTEQGDSAMYLCASSSGTTQGDEQFFGPGTRLTVL.

The chain couples TRBV29-1 to TRBJ2-7; no clear D gene. The V gene's germline CDR1 is SQVTM and CDR2 ANQGSEA. The V gene lost 4 bases and the J gene lost 2 bases, with 6 bases spanning the gap. The CDR3 has 11 amino acids. The CDR3 loop reads CSVGGPYEQYF. CDR3 DNA sequence: TGCAGCGTTGGGGGTCCCTACGAGCAGTACTTC.

This chain uses TRBV5-4 with TRBJ1-1, with D maybe TRBD1 (5 bases). CDR1 SGHNT and CDR2 YYREEE come from the germline V gene (reference sequence). This CDR3 spans 16 amino acids. Deletions cut 4 bases from V and 0 bases from J, with 16 bases between. CDR3 sequence reads: CASSRIGAGLNTEAFF. The DNA for the CDR3 is TGTGCCAGCAGCCGCATTGGGGCAGGCCTGAACACTGAAGCTTTCTTT.

The V and J genes are TRBV4-1 and TRBJ1-5, with D unresolved. V lost 1 base to trimming and J lost 6 bases, with 10 bases between them. The CDR3 is 14 residues long. The germline V gene has CDR1 MGHRA and CDR2 YSYEKL. The CDR3 region is CASSQAEGGQPQHF. The CDR3 DNA reads as TGCGCCAGCAGCCAAGCTGAAGGAGGTCAGCCCCAGCATTTT.

The chain is built from TRBV19 and TRBJ2-1, with D unresolved. The CDR3 covers 13 residues. Trimming left V 5 bases short and J 3 bases short, with 8 bases between. The germline CDR1 and CDR2 sequences are LNHDA and SQIVND (reference sequence). CDR3 coding DNA: TGTGCCAGTAGTGACGACGTCTACAATGAGCAGTTCTTC. It is translated as CASSDDVYNEQFF.

This chain uses TRBV19 with TRBJ1-2; D is unclear. In germline, CDR1 is LNHDA, CDR2 SQIVND (reference sequence). This CDR3 region has 14 residues. Deletions cut 5 bases from V and 8 bases from J, with 18 bases between. In DNA, the CDR3 is TGTGCCAGTAGTCCGGGCGGCCTGAAAGGAGGCTACACCTTC. It is translated as CASSPGGLKGGYTF.

The chain joins TRBV28 to TRBJ1-1; TRBD1 aligns across 9 bases. The trim removed 3 bases at V and 4 bases at J, leaving 18 bases unmatched. The CDR3 has 19 amino acids. Germline V lookup: CDR1 MDHEN, CDR2 SYDVKM. CDR3 amino acids: CASSFRVLDRGPWGTEAFF. DNA for the CDR3: TGTGCCAGCAGTTTCCGTGTCTTGGACAGGGGTCCTTGGGGCACTGAAGCTTTCTTT.

The chain has TRBV12-5 and TRBJ2-3; the D is unclear. Per the germline V gene, CDR1 is LGHNT and CDR2 is FRNRAP. V was shortened by 1 base and J by 1 base, with 3 bases between the two germline ends. The CDR3 sequence is 13 residues long. The CDR3 nucleotides are TGTGCTAGTGGTTTGGGGGGCACAGATACGCAGTATTTT. Encoded protein: CASGLGGTDTQYF.

This clone was counted between two and nine times. This chain connects TRBV7-2 to TRBJ1-6; D is unresolved. The CDR3 spans 13 residues. The V end lost 5 bases, the J end lost 7 bases, and 9 bases lay between the germline ends. CDR1 is SGHTA and CDR2 is FQGNSA in the germline V gene. In DNA, the CDR3 is TGTGCCAGCAGCCCGCTGATCAATTCACCCCTCCACTTT. Residues: CASSPLINSPLHF.

The CDR3 DNA sequence: TGTGCCAGCAGCTTAGAGGCTAGCGGGCGGTACGAGCAGTACTTC. Its translation: CASSLEASGRYEQYF. V is TRBV11-1 and J is TRBJ2-7, with 8 bases lining up with TRBD2. This CDR3 is 15 amino acids long. J gave up 4 bases and V 1 base, and 6 bases lay outside the gene matches. Germline V gene data show CDR1 as SGHAT and CDR2 as FQDESV (reference sequence). The complete variable domain, with remaining parts taken from reference TRBV11-1 and TRBJ2-7, reads EAEVAQSPRYKITEKSQAVAFWCDPISGHATLYWYRQILGQGPELLVQFQDESVVDDSQLPKDRFSAERLKGVDSTLKIQPAELGDSAMYLCASSLEASGRYEQYFGPGTRLTVT.

The chain couples TRBV5-4 to TRBJ1-1; weak D call: TRBD1 (5 bases). The CDR3 is 11 amino acids. V was pared by 7 bases and J by 8 bases, with 12 bases between. Germline V gene sequence: CDR1 SGHNT, CDR2 YYREEE (reference sequence). CDR3 residues: CASLFGGEAFF. CDR3 nucleotide sequence: TGTGCCAGCCTCTTCGGGGGGGAAGCTTTCTTT.

The chain couples TRBV7-6 to TRBJ2-5, with 13 bases aligning to TRBD2. CDR1 and CDR2 (germline): SGHVS, FNYEAQ. This CDR3 is built from 17 residues. J was trimmed by 5 bases and V by 5 bases; bases with no gene match: 11. CDR3 sequence reads: CASSTLLAGGRVETQYF. CDR3 bases: TGTGCCAGCAGCACTCTACTAGCGGGGGGGAGGGTGGAGACCCAGTACTTC.